This T cell receptor (beta chain) was obtained from a study of esophageal squamous cell carcinoma under preoperative chemotherapy. Whole-study context: TCR repertoires were profiled from both peripheral blood T cells and tumor-infiltrating lymphocytes.

Time point reported: after preoperative PTX-NDP chemotherapy. TCRdb processed the PCR reads anew with MiXCR; each CDR3 protein has one entry. Of about 18,000 distinct CDR3 sequences detected, around 42% appear once; the ten largest clones hold roughly 29%. With 3 bases removed from V and 10 bases from J, the gap between germline ends came to 19 bases. Germline V gene sequence: CDR1 WSHSY, CDR2 SAAADI. The CDR3 is 15 amino acids. The clonotype originates from a human donor with esophageal squamous cell carcinoma. The donor label of this sample is uncertain. Sampling took place from a patient given preoperative chemotherapy. The V and J genes are TRBV10-2 and TRBJ2-1; D is unclear. The DNA for the CDR3 is TGCGCCAGCAGTGAATTCTTGGGCAGAGCCTACGAGCAGTTCTTC. Translation gives CASSEFLGRAYEQFF.